The 23 T cell receptor beta chains below come from one sample, sequenced in a study of CD8 T cells in ankylosing spondylitis. MiXCR, run by TCRdb on the 5' RACE reads, gives a single entry per CDR3 protein. The sample contains around 30,000 distinct CDR3 sequences, 7.2% of which appear only once. Sequenced sample: blood, either unsorted or a sorted T cell fraction (not recorded which). The receptors were gathered from a male donor with ankylosing spondylitis or in good health (not recorded which).

At least ten counts were recorded for this clonotype. This chain uses TRBV20-1 with TRBJ2-5; D remains ambiguous. Germline values: CDR1 DFQATT, CDR2 SNEGSKA (reference sequence). The V gene lost 7 bases and the J gene lost 7 bases, with 13 bases spanning the gap. The CDR3 spans 11 residues. CDR3 DNA sequence: TGCAGTGTTCCTTCCCTCGGGACCCAGTACTTC. Protein: CSVPSLGTQYF.

By proportion, this clonotype is medium-sized (0.01 to 0.1%). CDR3 nucleotides: TGTGCCAGCAGCCACGTGGACAGGCCTAACGGCTACACCTTC. Translation: CASSHVDRPNGYTF. The rearrangement uses TRBV12-3 or TRBV12-4 and TRBJ1-2; TRBD1 matches 7 bases. The CDR3 extends over 14 amino acids. The V gene end was trimmed by 6 bases and the J gene end by 8 bases; junction bases not matched to a gene: 12.

Ten or more counts support this clonotype. The V gene is TRBV2, the J gene TRBJ2-7; perhaps TRBD2 as D (6 bases). Germline V gene data show CDR1 as SNHLY and CDR2 as FYNNEI. The CDR3 consists of 14 residues. The V end lost 4 bases, the J end lost 3 bases, and 13 bases lay between the germline ends. The CDR3 is CASSASGSDYEQYF. The CDR3 region has the DNA TGTGCCAGCAGTGCGTCCGGGAGTGACTACGAGCAGTACTTC.

This clonotype was picked up many times. The rearrangement joins TRBV7-6 to TRBJ2-5; 10 bases map to TRBD2. This CDR3 comprises 16 residues. Losses at the gene ends were 2 bases for V and 1 base for J; bases not matched to a gene: 4. Germline CDR1 reads SGHVS; CDR2 reads FNYEAQ. The CDR3 reads CASSLWTSGPQETQYF. CDR3 bases: TGTGCCAGCAGCTTATGGACTAGCGGTCCCCAAGAGACCCAGTACTTC.

This clonotype was picked up many times. The rearrangement joins TRBV18 to TRBJ2-4, with a possible D match to TRBD1 (5 bases). Per the germline V gene, CDR1 is KGHSH and CDR2 is LQKENI. Deletions cut 9 bases from V and 1 base from J, with 10 bases between. The CDR3 runs to 13 residues. CDR3 sequence: CASKGQAKNIQYF. DNA of the CDR3: TGTGCCAGTAAGGGGCAGGCCAAAAACATTCAGTACTTC.

This clonotype was seen at least ten times. An end of the junction does not agree with germline; a read error may underlie this. V is TRBV2 and J is TRBJ2-3; TRBD1 matches at 8 bases. The CDR3 consists of 15 residues. Germline V lookup: CDR1 SNHLY, CDR2 FYNNEI. DNA of the CDR3: TGTGCCAGCAGCGAAGGGGGACAGGACACAGATACGCAGTATTTT. Protein product: CASSEGGQDTDTQYF.

This clonotype was detected ten times or more. The rearrangement links TRBV6-6 to TRBJ2-7, with D hard to call. CDR1 and CDR2 from the germline V gene are MNHNY and SVGAGI (reference sequence). The CDR3 totals 13 residues. V was cut by 2 bases and J by 7 bases, with 12 bases left in between. This CDR3 reads CASSYTPEREQYF. CDR3 DNA sequence: TGTGCCAGCAGTTACACTCCTGAAAGGGAGCAGTACTTC.

This clonotype came up many times. The rearrangement uses TRBV5-1 and TRBJ2-5; D perhaps matches TRBD1 (6 bases). Germline-derived CDR1 and CDR2 are SGHRS and YFSETQ. V was cut by 1 base and J by 4 bases, with 11 bases left in between. The length of the CDR3 is 14 residues. This chain's CDR3 is CASSLKQGPETQYF. CDR3 coding DNA: TGCGCCAGCAGCTTGAAACAGGGCCCAGAGACCCAGTACTTC.

About this clonotype itself: The junction departs from the called germline gene at one end, perhaps through a read error. This sequence joins TRBV15 and TRBJ2-1; D may be TRBD1 (6 bases). CDR1 is LNHNV, CDR2 YYDKDF, per germline (reference sequence). The CDR3 covers 15 residues. The DNA of the CDR3 is TGTGCCACCAGCAGAGGCAGGGGCCACGACAATGATCAGTTCTTC. Amino acid sequence: CATSRGRGHDNDQFF. Complete variable domain (other parts from reference TRBV15 and TRBJ2-1): DAMVIQNPRYQVTQFGKPVTLSCSQTLNHNVMYWYQQKSSQAPKLLFHYYDKDFNNEADTPDNFQSRRPNTSFCFLDIRSPGLGDTAMYLCATSRGRGHDNDQFFGPGTRLTVL.

This clonotype was seen repeatedly, ten times or more. This sequence joins TRBV3-1 and TRBJ1-5, with unresolved D. The germline V and J ends were trimmed by 1 base and 2 bases, with 9 bases remaining between them. In germline, CDR1 is LGHDT, CDR2 YNNKEL (reference sequence). This CDR3 has 15 amino acids. The chain's CDR3 is CASSQVGDGNQPQHF. The CDR3 nucleotides read TGTGCCAGCAGCCAAGTCGGGGATGGCAATCAGCCCCAGCATTTT. Full variable domain (missing parts from reference TRBV3-1 and TRBJ1-5): DTAVSQTPKYLVTQMGNDKSIKCEQNLGHDTMYWYKQDSKKFLKIMFSYNNKELIINETVPNRFSPKSPDKAHLNLHINSLELGDSAVYFCASSQVGDGNQPQHFGDGTRLSIL.

This clonotype was observed many times. The chain carries TRBV27 and TRBJ2-1; 9 bases align to TRBD2. V lost 6 bases to trimming and J lost 6 bases; unmatched junction nucleotides: 6. This CDR3 has 14 amino acids. Germline lookup yields CDR1 MNHEY and CDR2 SMNVEV (reference sequence). The CDR3 sequence is CASRPGTSSNEQFF. The CDR3 bases are TGTGCCAGCAGGCCCGGGACTAGCAGCAATGAGCAGTTCTTC.

The table lists this clonotype with many counts. V gene TRBV20-1 combines with J gene TRBJ1-2, with D perhaps TRBD1 (6 bases). This CDR3 has 13 amino acids. The V gene's germline CDR1 is DFQATT and CDR2 SNEGSKA (reference sequence). V dropped 0 bases and J dropped 8 bases, with 13 bases sitting between them. CDR3 residues: CSARDTGSRGYTF. The CDR3, as DNA: TGCAGTGCTAGAGACACAGGGTCGCGGGGCTACACCTTC.

This clonotype was seen many times. V is TRBV15 and J is TRBJ2-3, with 9 bases lining up with TRBD1. This CDR3 has 17 amino acids. The V gene's germline CDR1 is LNHNV and CDR2 YYDKDF (reference sequence). After removal of 6 bases from V and 1 base from J, the junction contained 11 bases not matched to a gene. The CDR3, as DNA: TGTGCCACCAGAACTGGTACAGGGGGCGCGGGCACAGATACGCAGTATTTT. Its translation: CATRTGTGGAGTDTQYF.

This clonotype was seen at least ten times. The genes are TRBV2 and TRBJ2-1; 9 positions match TRBD2. V lost 1 base to trimming and J lost 12 bases; unmatched junction nucleotides: 7. Looked up from germline, CDR1 is SNHLY and CDR2 is FYNNEI. This CDR3 has 14 residues. The CDR3 reads CASSEVSGSLRQFF. The CDR3 DNA reads as TGTGCCAGCAGTGAAGTTAGCGGGAGCTTAAGGCAGTTCTTC.

This clonotype has ten or more counts. The chain is built from TRBV29-1 and TRBJ2-2; D is possibly TRBD2 (7 bases). Germline assignment: CDR1 SQVTM and CDR2 ANQGSEA. The germline V and J ends were trimmed by 3 bases and 0 bases, with 8 bases remaining between them. This CDR3 is 14 amino acids long. The CDR3 is CSVEGGPNTGELFF. As DNA, the CDR3 is TGCAGCGTTGAGGGGGGGCCGAACACCGGGGAGCTGTTTTTT.

The gene calls are TRBV10-3 and TRBJ2-1; TRBD2 is a possible D gene (6 bases). The CDR3 contains 13 residues. V was shortened by 0 bases and J by 8 bases, with 8 bases between the two germline ends. CDR1 ENHRY and CDR2 SYGVKD come from the germline V gene. The CDR3 DNA is TGTGCCATCAGTGAGTCCACTAGCTATGAGCAGTTCTTC. It codes for CAISESTSYEQFF.

This clonotype was seen many times. The chain joins TRBV18 to TRBJ1-1, with 7 bases matching TRBD1. Trimming took 4 bases from V and 0 from J; bases not matched to a gene: 5. Germline V lookup: CDR1 KGHSH, CDR2 LQKENI. The CDR3 runs to 15 residues. The CDR3 coding sequence is TGTGCCAGCTCACAGGGACAGCGAATGAACACTGAAGCTTTCTTT. Residues: CASSQGQRMNTEAFF.

At least ten counts were recorded for this clonotype. The gene calls are TRBV27 and TRBJ2-7, with a tentative D call TRBD2 (6 bases). The CDR3 extends over 12 amino acids. The germline V and J ends were trimmed by 10 bases and 6 bases, with 16 bases remaining between them. Germline assignment: CDR1 MNHEY and CDR2 SMNVEV (reference sequence). CDR3 sequence reads: CATWEEWGEQYF. CDR3 sequence (DNA): TGTGCCACCTGGGAGGAGTGGGGCGAGCAGTACTTC.

The table lists this clonotype with a few counts. The rearrangement joins TRBV28 to TRBJ2-1; no firm D call. The CDR3 totals 15 residues. V was cut by 5 bases and J by 8 bases, with 19 bases left in between. Per the germline V gene, CDR1 is MDHEN and CDR2 is SYDVKM. The CDR3 spells CASSPPTATRYEQFF. As DNA, the CDR3 is TGTGCCAGCAGTCCCCCCACCGCGACAAGATATGAGCAGTTCTTC.

The table lists this clonotype with many counts. The CDR3 bases are TGCAGCGTTCACAACAACTATGGCTACACCTTC. Translation gives CSVHNNYGYTF. The rearrangement links TRBV29-1 to TRBJ1-2; D call uncertain. V was pared by 5 bases and J by 2 bases, with 6 bases between. CDR1 SQVTM and CDR2 ANQGSEA come from the germline V gene. The CDR3 covers 11 residues.

The chain links TRBV12-3 or TRBV12-4 to TRBJ1-1, with 10 bases aligning to TRBD1. The CDR3 is 18 residues long. V shed 0 bases and J 4 bases; nucleotides not matched to a gene: 11. The CDR3 nucleotides are TGTGCCAGCAGTTTAGCGCTCTGGGACAGGGGTGGTAGCACTGAAGCTTTCTTT. Its translation is CASSLALWDRGGSTEAFF.

The chain has TRBV5-6 and TRBJ2-4, with TRBD2 matching over 7 bases. The V segment lost 1 base and the J segment 7 bases; nucleotides outside the gene matches: 5. CDR1 is SGHDT, CDR2 YYEEEE, per germline. The CDR3 runs 14 residues. The CDR3 reads CASSLLMGGNIQYF. The CDR3 nucleotides read TGTGCCAGCAGCTTGCTGATGGGGGGGAACATTCAGTACTTC.

The table lists this clonotype with many counts. The rearrangement links TRBV5-1 to TRBJ2-2; no clear D gene. The V end lost 2 bases, the J end lost 0 bases, and 11 bases lay between the germline ends. CDR3 length: 16 residues. Germline CDR1 reads SGHRS; CDR2 reads YFSETQ. CDR3 protein: CASSFQFDTNTGELFF. CDR3 DNA: TGCGCCAGCAGCTTCCAATTTGATACGAACACCGGGGAGCTGTTTTTT.